Listed here are 10 T cell receptor beta chains from one sample, sequenced in a study of blood T cells in healthy people across ages. Alongside a J-beta primer mix, a sample-barcoded 5' primer served in a second PCR lasting about 7 to 11 cycles. TCRdb re-derived calls from the 5' RACE reads in MiXCR, one entry per CDR3 protein. This repertoire shows 800,000 to 1,300,000 distinct CDR3 sequences, about 25% found once; its top ten account for about 0.69%. The data also belong to a second study, concerning T cells of mothers and their children.

The material sequenced was blood. These receptors came from a girl aged 2-10 years in good health.

This clonotype was observed a handful of times. This chain uses TRBV11-2 with TRBJ2-1; D is unresolved. Trimming left V 5 bases short and J 0 bases short, with 17 bases between. CDR1 and CDR2 (germline): SGHAT, FQNNGV. There are 17 residues in the CDR3. CDR3 coding DNA: TGTGCCAGCAGCAACCTCTGGCTAACGAGCTCCTACAATGAGCAGTTCTTC. It specifies CASSNLWLTSSYNEQFF.

J is TRBJ2-7 and V is TRBV2; TRBD1 matches 10 bases. The V and J ends lost 8 bases and 10 bases, in that order; junction bases with no gene match: 11. Germline V lookup: CDR1 SNHLY, CDR2 FYNNEI. The CDR3 totals 13 residues. The CDR3 is CASGTGVQEAQYF. CDR3 in DNA: TGTGCCAGCGGGACAGGGGTACAAGAGGCCCAGTACTTC. The full variable domain, its missing parts supplied by reference TRBV2 and TRBJ2-7, is EPEVTQTPSHQVTQMGQEVILRCVPISNHLYFYWYRQILGQKVEFLVSFYNNEISEKSEIFDDQFSVERPDGSNFTLKIRSTKLEDSAMYFCASGTGVQEAQYFGPGTRLTVT.

The rearrangement links TRBV6-1 to TRBJ2-1; the D is unclear. Between the trimmed V and J ends, which lost 4 bases and 0 bases, there was a span of 10 bases. CDR3 length: 15 residues. The germline V gene encodes CDR1 MNHNS and CDR2 SASEGT. The CDR3 sequence is CASSVMASSYNEQFF. CDR3 nucleotide sequence: TGTGCCAGCAGTGTAATGGCCAGCTCCTACAATGAGCAGTTCTTC.

This clonotype showed up just a few times. This chain uses TRBV2 with TRBJ2-5; TRBD2 is a possible D gene (6 bases). Germline CDR1 and CDR2: SNHLY and FYNNEI. With 7 bases removed from V and 6 bases from J, the gap between germline ends came to 21 bases. This CDR3 spans 15 amino acids. The CDR3 DNA follows: TGTGCCAGCATCGATCAGCTCGCGGGGATGAAGACCCAGTACTTC. This sequence encodes CASIDQLAGMKTQYF.

This clonotype was counted a single time. J is TRBJ1-6 and V is TRBV28; 8 nucleotides line up with TRBD1. Germline CDR1 and CDR2: MDHEN and SYDVKM. The CDR3 extends over 15 amino acids. The V segment lost 4 bases and the J segment 10 bases; nucleotides outside the gene matches: 9. The DNA for the CDR3 is TGTGCCAGCAGTTCGCCGACAGGGGTCGGGTCACCCCTCCACTTT. It encodes CASSSPTGVGSPLHF. Looking up the rest from reference TRBV28 and TRBJ1-6 gives the full variable domain: DVKVTQSSRYLVKRTGEKVFLECVQDMDHENMFWYRQDPGLGLRLIYFSYDVKMKEKGDIPEGYSVSREKKERFSLILESASTNQTSMYLCASSSPTGVGSPLHFGNGTRLTVT.

This clonotype was recorded at least ten times. V and J are TRBV9 and TRBJ1-4; no definite D call. V lost 2 bases and J lost 0, with 5 bases in between. CDR1 is SGDLS and CDR2 is YYNGEE in the germline V gene. The CDR3 sequence is 14 residues long. In nucleotides, the CDR3 is TGTGCCAGCAGCGTTGAGGCAACTAATGAAAAACTGTTTTTT. Translated, it gives CASSVEATNEKLFF.

This rearrangement joins TRBV21-1 to TRBJ2-5; TRBD1, the table's D call, was not compared with the DNA. The end of the DNA is better explained by TRBJ2-1, so the J call may be wrong. TRBV21-1 is tagged as a pseudogene. This CDR3 contains 16 residues. This chain's CDR3 is CASSKKEQGYYNEQFF. The CDR3 DNA reads TGTGCCAGCAGCAAAAAAGAACAGGGTTACTACAATGAGCAGTTCTTC.

Only a few counts were recorded for this clonotype. This chain joins TRBV5-5 and TRBJ2-7; TRBD2 is a possible D gene (6 bases). Trimming stripped 0 bases from V and 3 bases from J, with 16 bases between. CDR1 is SGHKS, CDR2 YYEKEE, per germline (reference sequence). The CDR3 contains 16 residues. CDR3 in DNA: TGTGCCAGCAGCTTGGTTATAGCGGAACCCTACTACGAGCAGTACTTC. Its translation: CASSLVIAEPYYEQYF.

V gene TRBV27 combines with J gene TRBJ2-5, with 14 positions matching TRBD2. The J call is uncertain, as TRBJ2-1 better fits the DNA end. Germline CDR1 and CDR2: MNHEY and SMNVEV (reference sequence). The CDR3 sequence is 15 residues long. In DNA, the CDR3 is TGTGCCAGCAGCTCCGGGACTAGCGGGAGTTCTGAGCAGTTCTTC. Encoded protein: CASSSGTSGSSEQFF.

This clonotype was recorded once. This sequence joins TRBV10-3 and TRBJ1-5; D is perhaps TRBD1 (5 bases). Germline assignment: CDR1 ENHRY and CDR2 SYGVKD. The CDR3 runs to 14 residues. Trimming took off 4 bases at V and 0 bases at J, with 7 bases between the two ends. The CDR3 is CAISGQNSNQPQHF. CDR3 coding DNA: TGTGCCATCAGTGGACAGAATAGCAATCAGCCCCAGCATTTT.